The rows below give T cell receptor beta chains drawn from one sample of a study of blood T cell repertoires in COVID-19. Using immunoSEQ multiplex PCR, the repertoire was profiled, and TCRdb retains in-frame clones only, with some absent. The data hold some 300,000 clones, with 87% observed a single time. Material for sequencing was PBMCs or T cells enriched from blood (not recorded which). These receptors were taken from a woman in her twenties or thirties who had recovered from COVID-19. Each CDR3 is given with its conserved first and last residue. D genes are given only for firm matches. Only some rows state a clone size, as once, few, many or a class for expanded clones.

>TRBV18|.|TRBJ1-3|.
TGTGCCAGCTCACCAGCCAGCTCTGGAAACACCATATATTTT
CASSPASSGNTIYF
>TRBV30|.|TRBJ1-6|.
TGTGCCATGGGGAGGGGCAGGGGAAATTCACCCCTCCACTTT
CAMGRGRGNSPLHF
>TRBV6-5|.|TRBJ1-5|.
TGTGCCAGCAGTTACTCCGGACAGTATAGCAATCAGCCCCAGCATTTT
CASSYSGQYSNQPQHF
>TRBV5-1|.|TRBJ2-5|.
TGCGCCAGCAACGCAGGGAGGGAGACCCAGTACTTC
CASNAGRETQYF
>TRBV7-9|.|TRBJ1-4|TRBD1
TGTGCCAGCAGCCCACGGGACAGGGGCCTTGGGGAACTGTTTTTT
CASSPRDRGLGELFF
>TRBV28|.|TRBJ2-7|TRBD1
TGTGCCAGCAGTTTTAGGGGGACAGGACCACAGTACTTC
CASSFRGTGPQYF
>TRBV2|.|TRBJ1-1|TRBD1
TGTGCCAGCAGTGAAGAGGGGGGCAGGGGGCTATTGTACACTGAAGCTTTCTTT
CASSEEGGRGLLYTEAFF
>TRBV2|once|TRBJ1-1|.
TGTGCCAGCAGTGCTTTATTCGCAGGGGAAGCTTTCTTT
CASSALFAGEAFF
>TRBV6-2/TRBV6-3|.|TRBJ1-2|.
TGTGCCAGCAGTTACTCGCTCGGAAGGAAACAGGCCGTCCCCTATGGCTACACCTTC
CASSYSLGRKQAVPYGYTF
>TRBV4-2|.|TRBJ1-3|.
TGTGCCAGCAGCCAAGATCCTGAGGGAAGCTCTGGAAACACCATATATTTT
CASSQDPEGSSGNTIYF
>TRBV3-1/TRBV3-2|.|TRBJ2-7|.
TGTGCCAGCAGCCAAGAGACAGGTACCTACGAGCAGTACTTC
CASSQETGTYEQYF
>TRBV3-1/TRBV3-2|.|TRBJ2-3|TRBD2
TGTGCCAGCAGCCAAGGACATAGCGGGGGACCCTATACGCAGTATTTT
CASSQGHSGGPYTQYF
>TRBV5-1|.|TRBJ1-3|.
TGCGCCAGCAGCTTGGAGCCGGGGGTTGGAAACACCATATATTTT
CASSLEPGVGNTIYF
>TRBV6-5|.|TRBJ2-2|TRBD1
TGTGCCAGCAGTTACCCTCAGGGGGCTAGCACCGGGGAGCTGTTTTTT
CASSYPQGASTGELFF
>TRBV7-6|.|TRBJ1-3|.
TGTGCCAGCAGCTTAGGGACAGGAAACACCATATATTTT
CASSLGTGNTIYF
>TRBV4-1|.|TRBJ1-5|.
TGCGCCAGCAGCCTACGGGACAATCAGCCCCAGCATTTT
CASSLRDNQPQHF
>TRBV10-3|.|TRBJ2-2|.
TGTGCCATCAGTCCCACAGGGGGGGACACCGGGGAGCTGTTTTTT
CAISPTGGDTGELFF
>TRBV16|.|TRBJ2-7|.
TGTGCCAGCAGCCAATCGACAGGTTACAGCTACGAGCAGTACTTC
CASSQSTGYSYEQYF
>TRBV27|.|TRBJ1-5|.
TGTGCCAGCAGTTCAGCTGCAGGGGTGAGCAATCAGCCCCAGCATTTT
CASSSAAGVSNQPQHF
>TRBV3-1/TRBV3-2|.|TRBJ1-5|TRBD1
TGTGCCAGCAGACGGACAGGGGGCGCGGGTCAGTCTCAGCCCCAGCATTTT
CASRRTGGAGQSQPQHF
>TRBV30|.|TRBJ1-2|.
TGTGCCTGGAGCTTAAACGGACAGTCATATGGCTACACCTTC
CAWSLNGQSYGYTF
>TRBV6-2/TRBV6-3|.|TRBJ1-2|.
TGTGCCAGCAGTTACCAGGGGACGGGCTATGGCTACACCTTC
CASSYQGTGYGYTF
>TRBV10-3|.|TRBJ2-7|.
TGTGCCATCAGTGATCGGGGGAGCTCCTACGAGCAGTACTTC
CAISDRGSSYEQYF
>TRBV3-1/TRBV3-2|.|TRBJ1-3|TRBD1
TGTGCCAGCACTTCCCCCGACAGGGACCCTGGAAACACCATATATTTT
CASTSPDRDPGNTIYF
>TRBV19|.|TRBJ1-2|TRBD1
TGTGCCAGTAGTAGGGGACAGCCCGAGACCTATGGCTACACCTTC
CASSRGQPETYGYTF
>TRBV5-1|.|TRBJ2-5|TRBD1
TGCGCCAGCAGCACGAGACAGGGGGCAGGGGAGACCCAGTACTTC
CASSTRQGAGETQYF
>TRBV28|.|TRBJ2-7|TRBD2
TGTGCCAGCACGGGGACTAGCGGGGCGCGGGGCTACGAGCAGTACTTC
CASTGTSGARGYEQYF
>TRBV6-2/TRBV6-3|.|TRBJ1-1|TRBD1
TGTGCCAGCAGTTACGACAGGGGGGCGAACACTGAAGCTTTCTTT
CASSYDRGANTEAFF
>TRBV7-9|.|TRBJ2-1|TRBD2
TGTGCCAGCAGCTATCGGACTAGTTACAATGAGCAGTTCTTC
CASSYRTSYNEQFF
>TRBV10-3|.|TRBJ2-5|.
TGTGCCATCAGTCCCCTGGGGGGGGGCCTCCAAGAGACCCAGTACTTC
CAISPLGGGLQETQYF
>TRBV2|.|TRBJ2-2|.
TGTGCCAGCAGTGAGGTTCCCCCAGCGAACACCGGGGAGCTGTTTTTT
CASSEVPPANTGELFF
>TRBV2|.|TRBJ2-5|.
TGTGCCAGCAGGGGGCTGGAAGAGACCCAGTACTTC
CASRGLEETQYF
>TRBV15|.|TRBJ1-5|.
TGTGCCACCAGCAGAGATGGACAAGCTTATCAGCCCCAGCATTTT
CATSRDGQAYQPQHF
>TRBV9|.|TRBJ1-6|.
TGTGCCAGCAGCGTAGACGGGTATTCACCCCTCCACTTT
CASSVDGYSPLHF
>TRBV19|.|TRBJ1-5|.
TGTGCCAGTAGTATAGGTCTCCGGGGTCAGCCCCAGCATTTT
CASSIGLRGQPQHF
>TRBV12-1|.|TRBJ1-5|.
TGTGCCAGCAGCGTGTACCGGGGGCCCCAGCATTTT
CASSVYRGPQHF
>TRBV6-1|.|TRBJ1-6|.
TGTGCCAGCAGTGAATCTAATGGGAACAGGGAGCTCCACTTT
CASSESNGNRELHF
>TRBV7-2|.|TRBJ1-2|.
TGTGCCAGCAGCTTATCCTCAGATGGCTACACCTTC
CASSLSSDGYTF
>TRBV28|.|TRBJ2-2|TRBD2
TGTGCCAGCAGCTGGACTAGCGGGGGGGTCTCGATTGGGGAGCTGTTTTTT
CASSWTSGGVSIGELFF
>TRBV19|.|TRBJ2-3|TRBD2
TGTGCCAGTACCCGATCCGGACTAGCGGGGGGGCAGTATTTT
CASTRSGLAGGQYF
>TRBV19|.|TRBJ1-2|.
TGTGCCAGTAGTATACCCCAGGCTCAGCCGGGCTACACCTTC
CASSIPQAQPGYTF
>TRBV14|.|TRBJ1-6|.
TGTGCCAGCAGCCGCATGCAGGATTCACCCCTCCACTTT
CASSRMQDSPLHF
>TRBV29-1|.|TRBJ2-2|TRBD2
TGCAGCGTCCGGACGGCGGGGGTGACCGGGGAGCTGTTTTTT
CSVRTAGVTGELFF
>TRBV28|.|TRBJ2-1|TRBD1
TGTGCCAGCAGTTTAACCTGGACAGGGGGGGTGGAACAGTTCTTC
CASSLTWTGGVEQFF
>TRBV6-6|.|TRBJ2-7|TRBD1
TGTGCCAGCAATATGAGGACAGGGTTCGACGAGCAGTACTTC
CASNMRTGFDEQYF
>TRBV7-2|.|TRBJ1-2|TRBD1
TGTGCCAGCAGCGACAGGGTCGCCAACTATGGCTACACCTTC
CASSDRVANYGYTF
>TRBV28|.|TRBJ2-1|.
TGTGCCACCACCCCGCGAGTATCGTCCCACAATGAGCAGTTCTTC
CATTPRVSSHNEQFF
>TRBV27|.|TRBJ2-7|TRBD1
TGTGCCAGCCGCCGTACTTGGACAGGGGCGCACTACGAGCAGTACTTC
CASRRTWTGAHYEQYF